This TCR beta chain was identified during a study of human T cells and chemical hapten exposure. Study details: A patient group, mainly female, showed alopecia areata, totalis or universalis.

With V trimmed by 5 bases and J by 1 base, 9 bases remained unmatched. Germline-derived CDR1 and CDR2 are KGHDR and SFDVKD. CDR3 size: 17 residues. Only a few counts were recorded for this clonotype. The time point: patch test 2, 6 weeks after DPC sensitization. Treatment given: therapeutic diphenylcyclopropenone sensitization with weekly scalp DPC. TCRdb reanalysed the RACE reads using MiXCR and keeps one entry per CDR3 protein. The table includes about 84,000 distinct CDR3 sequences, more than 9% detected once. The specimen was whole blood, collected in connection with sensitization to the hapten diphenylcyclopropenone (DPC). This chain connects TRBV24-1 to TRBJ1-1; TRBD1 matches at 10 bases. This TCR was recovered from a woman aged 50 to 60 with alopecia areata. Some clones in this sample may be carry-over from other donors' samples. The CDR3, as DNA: TGTGCCACCAGTGTCGCGGGACAGGGGAATAGGAACACTGAAGCTTTCTTT. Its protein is CATSVAGQGNRNTEAFF.